The source of this T cell receptor beta chain is a study of T cell repertoires in cytomegalovirus infection. Study-level information: Recently identified HLA-C-restricted CMV epitopes were among the peptides used. From public TCR beta signatures came an indication of both CMV infection and matching HLA type.

Study-level findings and limits: There were HLA-C-restricted CMV-specific TCR beta clonotypes dominating the ex vivo response. Totalled public TCR beta family frequency picked out people who carried CMV plus the relevant HLA.

This CDR3 spans 17 amino acids. Germline CDR1 is LNHDA and CDR2 is SQIVND (reference sequence). V lost 4 bases to trimming and J lost 0 bases, with 16 bases between them. Using its own MiXCR run on the reads, TCRdb lists one record per CDR3 protein. This table has 110,000 to 150,000 distinct CDR3 sequences, over 25% appearing once. In regard to this clonotype: The antigen is not known.

This receptor was identified in a human donor in good health (CMV status not recorded). Some clones in this sample may be carry-over from other donors' samples. The V and J genes are TRBV19 and TRBJ1-5; D perhaps matches TRBD1 (5 bases). This specimen was CD8+ T cells from cultured PBMCs, taken from culture after CMV antigen stimulation. This CDR3 is CASSTPPGTDSNQPQHF. The CDR3, as DNA: TGTGCCAGTAGTACCCCCCCCGGGACGGATAGCAATCAGCCCCAGCATTTT. Based on the CDR3 plus reference TRBV19 and TRBJ1-5, the full variable domain is DGGITQSPKYLFRKEGQNVTLSCEQNLNHDAMYWYRQDPGQGLRLIYYSQIVNDFQKGDIAEGYSVSREKKESFPLTVTSAQKNPTAFYLCASSTPPGTDSNQPQHFGDGTRLSIL.